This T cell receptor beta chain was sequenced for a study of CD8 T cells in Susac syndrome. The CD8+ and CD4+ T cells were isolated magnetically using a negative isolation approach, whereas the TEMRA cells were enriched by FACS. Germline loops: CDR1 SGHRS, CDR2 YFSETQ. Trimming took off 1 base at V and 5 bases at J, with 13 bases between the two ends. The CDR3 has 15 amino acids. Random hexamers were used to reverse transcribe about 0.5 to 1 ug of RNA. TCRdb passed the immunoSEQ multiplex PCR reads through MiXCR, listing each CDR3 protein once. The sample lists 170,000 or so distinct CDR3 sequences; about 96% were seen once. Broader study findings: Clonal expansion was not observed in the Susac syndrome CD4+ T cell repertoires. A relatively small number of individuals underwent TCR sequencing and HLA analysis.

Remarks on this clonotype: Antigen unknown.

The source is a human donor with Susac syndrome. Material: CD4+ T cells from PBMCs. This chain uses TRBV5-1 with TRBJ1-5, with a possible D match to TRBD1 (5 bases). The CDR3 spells CASSLTGGWDQPQHF. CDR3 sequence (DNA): TGCGCCAGCAGCTTGACAGGAGGTTGGGATCAGCCCCAGCATTTT.